This passage covers 30 T cell receptor beta chains from one sample sequenced in a study of response to subunit inactivated influenza vaccine. TCRdb called the RT-PCR reads again in MiXCR, with one record for every CDR3 protein. The sample lists around 490,000 distinct CDR3 sequences, approximately 7.1% seen once, with over 10% in the top ten. The material was PBMCs from blood, obtained about 24 months after vaccination. All receptors come from a man aged 50 to 75 who received an inactivated influenza vaccine.

The chain's CDR3 is CSVEVPGADTQYF. The CDR3, as DNA: TGCAGCGTTGAAGTGCCAGGCGCAGATACGCAGTATTTT. The V call is TRBV29-1, the J call TRBJ2-3; D gene unclear. Germline V gene sequence: CDR1 SQVTM, CDR2 ANQGSEA. The CDR3 runs 13 residues. V gave up 1 base and J gave up 4 bases, with 9 bases separating them.

This chain joins TRBV6-1 and TRBJ2-1, with TRBD2 matching 7 bases. After removal of 6 bases from V and 8 bases from J, the junction contained 7 bases not matched to a gene. Germline CDR1 MNHNS, CDR2 SASEGT. The CDR3 length is 13 residues. CDR3 sequence (DNA): TGTGCCAGCAGAAAACCGGGGGGAGATGAGCAGTTCTTC. This sequence encodes CASRKPGGDEQFF.

V is TRBV3-1 and J is TRBJ2-3; possibly TRBD1 or TRBD2 for D (5 bases each). Per germline, CDR1 LGHDT and CDR2 YNNKEL (reference sequence). The CDR3 is 13 amino acids. V was clipped by 2 bases and J by 4 bases, with 7 bases between them. This CDR3 is CASSQRGPDTQYF. CDR3 bases: TGTGCCAGCAGCCAACGGGGCCCAGATACGCAGTATTTT.

There are a few counts of this clonotype. This chain uses TRBV29-1 with TRBJ2-5, with TRBD1 matching over 8 bases. V was clipped by 6 bases and J by 2 bases; unmatched bases: 8. This CDR3 is 14 amino acids long. Germline V lookup: CDR1 SQVTM, CDR2 ANQGSEA. CDR3: CSVGPGTGQETQYF. CDR3 DNA sequence: TGCAGCGTGGGTCCCGGGACAGGACAAGAGACCCAGTACTTC. The whole variable domain, filled in from reference TRBV29-1 and TRBJ2-5, reads SAVISQKPSRDICQRGTSLTIQCQVDSQVTMMFWYRQQPGQSLTLIATANQGSEATYESGFVIDKFPISRPNLTFSTLTVSNMSPEDSSIYLCSVGPGTGQETQYFGPGTRLLVL.

This clonotype was seen only a few times. The V call is TRBV4-3, the J call TRBJ1-1; D gene ambiguous. Trimming took off 1 base at V and 9 bases at J, with 12 bases between the two ends. The CDR3 spans 13 residues. CDR1 and CDR2 from the germline V gene are LGHNA and YSLEER. CDR3 region: CASSQVPGWKAFF. CDR3 DNA: TGCGCCAGCAGCCAAGTTCCGGGGTGGAAAGCTTTCTTT.

The sample holds a few counts of this clonotype. The V call is TRBV29-1, the J call TRBJ2-7; 13 positions match TRBD2. Germline lookup yields CDR1 SQVTM and CDR2 ANQGSEA. The CDR3 has 14 amino acids. J was trimmed by 2 bases and V by 4 bases; bases with no gene match: 2. Written as DNA, the CDR3 is TGCAGCGTTGTGACTAGCGGGAGGCCCTACGAGCAGTACTTC. Amino acids: CSVVTSGRPYEQYF.

This clonotype was seen at least ten times. This rearrangement joins TRBV10-3 to TRBJ2-3; D gene unclear. This CDR3 has 12 amino acids. CDR1 is ENHRY and CDR2 is SYGVKD in the germline V gene. The V end lost 7 bases, the J end lost 7 bases, and 12 bases lay between the germline ends. CDR3 nucleotides: TGTGCCATCAAGGGCGAAGGGTATACGCAGTATTTT. Translation gives CAIKGEGYTQYF.

This clonotype showed up just a few times. The genes are TRBV15 and TRBJ2-3; D not resolved. V shed 1 base and J shed 3 bases, with 8 bases lying between them. This CDR3 spans 14 amino acids. Germline CDR1 reads LNHNV; CDR2 reads YYDKDF (reference sequence). The CDR3 spells CATSRGTVTDTQYF. The CDR3 DNA reads as TGTGCCACCAGCAGAGGGACGGTGACAGATACGCAGTATTTT.

This clonotype was detected many times. The chain uses TRBV6-2 or TRBV6-3 and TRBJ2-5; TRBD1 aligns across 7 bases. Trimming took 5 bases from V and 1 from J; bases not matched to a gene: 10. Germline CDR1 reads MNHEY; CDR2 reads SVGEGT. The length of the CDR3 is 16 residues. CDR3 sequence: CASSPGQLTSQETQYF. The CDR3 DNA reads TGTGCCAGCAGTCCGGGACAGCTGACCTCCCAAGAGACCCAGTACTTC.

Ten or more counts support this clonotype. The rearrangement links TRBV6-1 to TRBJ2-7; 9 bases are shared with TRBD1. The CDR3 is 15 amino acids. Germline CDR1 and CDR2: MNHNS and SASEGT. V lost 7 bases, J lost 5 bases, and 12 bases stayed unmatched. The CDR3: CASTNMGTGLNEQYF. The CDR3 nucleotides are TGTGCCAGCACCAACATGGGGACAGGGCTCAACGAGCAGTACTTC.

The chain uses TRBV29-1 and TRBJ2-1, with D hard to call. This CDR3 is built from 14 residues. The V gene lost 2 bases and the J gene lost 6 bases, with 14 bases spanning the gap. Germline V CDR1 and CDR2: SQVTM, ANQGSEA. CDR3 loop: CSVETSRLGNEQFF. As DNA, the CDR3 is TGCAGCGTTGAAACCTCAAGGCTAGGCAATGAGCAGTTCTTC.

This clonotype was counted only a few times. CDR3 nucleotides: TGCAGTGCTCCGCCCCGGGACTGGTACCAAGAGACCCAGTACTTC. This codes for CSAPPRDWYQETQYF. The chain recombines TRBV20-1 with TRBJ2-5, with D possibly being TRBD2 (6 bases). Germline V lookup: CDR1 DFQATT, CDR2 SNEGSKA (reference sequence). This CDR3 is built from 15 residues. V was shortened by 5 bases and J by 0 bases, with 16 bases between the two germline ends.

This clonotype was seen many times. The chain links TRBV9 to TRBJ2-3; D not certain. Germline CDR1 reads SGDLS; CDR2 reads YYNGEE. V lost 0 bases and J 1 base, leaving 3 bases between the germline ends. The CDR3 is 13 amino acids. DNA for the CDR3: TGTGCCAGCAGCGTAGTTGGCACAGATACGCAGTATTTT. This translates into CASSVVGTDTQYF.

At least ten counts were recorded for this clonotype. The chain carries TRBV12-3 or TRBV12-4 and TRBJ2-5; D not certain. This CDR3 is built from 13 residues. Trimming stripped 7 bases from V and 2 bases from J, with 11 bases between. As DNA, the CDR3 is TGTGCCAGCACCTCTGGCCCTCAAGAGACCCAGTACTTC. Its protein product is CASTSGPQETQYF.

In its sample, this clonotype was seen many times. This chain links TRBV7-2 with TRBJ2-7; D tentatively reads TRBD1 or TRBD2 (5 bases each). The CDR3 covers 15 residues. Trimming took off 5 bases at V and 7 bases at J, with 21 bases between the two ends. From germline, CDR1 is SGHTA and CDR2 FQGNSA. The CDR3 reads CASSPTRDGTREQYF. Written as DNA, the CDR3 is TGTGCCAGCAGCCCAACCCGGGACGGGACGAGGGAGCAGTACTTC.

In this sample, this clonotype turned up a few times. V is TRBV6-2 or TRBV6-3 and J is TRBJ2-7, with TRBD2 matching over 11 bases. Trimming removed 0 bases from V and 3 bases from J; junction bases left unmatched: 10. From germline, CDR1 is MNHEY and CDR2 SVGEGT. CDR3 size: 18 residues. The CDR3 DNA reads TGTGCCAGCAGTTACTCGCCTTTAGCGGGAGGGCCCCTCTACGAGCAGTACTTC. Its translation is CASSYSPLAGGPLYEQYF.

This clonotype was seen repeatedly, ten times or more. The chain joins TRBV7-2 to TRBJ1-1; D gene uncertain. In germline, CDR1 is SGHTA, CDR2 FQGNSA. V was trimmed by 4 bases and J by 0 bases, leaving 6 bases between them. This CDR3 region has 13 residues. This chain's CDR3 is CASSSDMNTEAFF. The CDR3 region has the DNA TGTGCCAGCAGCTCAGATATGAACACTGAAGCTTTCTTT.

This clonotype was detected a few times. CDR3 in amino acids: CAISESSRLAYVSSYNEQFF. CDR3 DNA sequence: TGTGCCATCAGTGAGTCGAGCCGACTAGCCTACGTAAGCTCCTACAATGAGCAGTTCTTC. The V call is TRBV10-3, the J call TRBJ2-1; TRBD2 agrees at 7 bases. Germline loops: CDR1 ENHRY, CDR2 SYGVKD. The ends lost 0 bases at V and 0 bases at J; junction bases unmatched: 14. CDR3 length equals 20 residues.

The chain combines TRBV12-3 or TRBV12-4 with TRBJ1-5; D is perhaps TRBD1 (5 bases). CDR3 length equals 16 residues. V lost 5 bases, J lost 6 bases, and 20 bases lay in between. This chain's CDR3 is CASSPTGGGKGQPQHF. The CDR3 DNA reads TGTGCCAGCAGTCCAACCGGGGGGGGTAAAGGTCAGCCCCAGCATTTT.

This rearrangement joins TRBV30 to TRBJ2-1; D not resolved. V shed 1 base and J shed 5 bases, with 3 bases lying between them. This CDR3 comprises 11 residues. CDR1 is GTSNPN, CDR2 SVGIG, per germline (reference sequence). DNA of the CDR3: TGTGCCTGGAGTGGGAACAATGAGCAGTTCTTC. Protein: CAWSGNNEQFF.

Only a few counts were recorded for this clonotype. This sequence joins TRBV20-1 and TRBJ2-1; D gene uncertain. V lost 4 bases to trimming and J lost 5 bases, with 15 bases between them. The CDR3 length is 14 residues. The V gene's germline CDR1 is DFQATT and CDR2 SNEGSKA (reference sequence). CDR3 sequence (DNA): TGCAGTGCTATAGCCGGAGTGGGTCACAATGAGCAGTTCTTC. Translation gives CSAIAGVGHNEQFF.

V usage is TRBV28 and J usage is TRBJ1-5, with 9 bases fitting TRBD1. CDR1 is MDHEN, CDR2 SYDVKM, per germline. This CDR3 region has 18 residues. With 5 bases clipped from V and 1 base from J, the junction kept 12 bases outside the gene matches. The CDR3 spells CASSTPRQGGGSNQPQHF. As DNA, the CDR3 is TGTGCCAGCAGTACCCCCCGACAGGGGGGAGGCAGCAATCAGCCCCAGCATTTT.

This chain connects TRBV20-1 to TRBJ2-7, with 10 bases identical to TRBD1. CDR1 DFQATT and CDR2 SNEGSKA come from the germline V gene (reference sequence). J gave up 4 bases and V 4 bases, and 1 base lay outside the gene matches. CDR3 length equals 12 residues. This CDR3 reads CSATGQGYEQYF. The CDR3 nucleotides read TGCAGTGCTACGGGACAGGGGTACGAGCAGTACTTC.

At least ten counts were recorded for this clonotype. The V and J genes are TRBV3-1 and TRBJ2-7; 9 bases map to TRBD2. The CDR3 covers 14 residues. CDR1 and CDR2 (germline): LGHDT, YNNKEL (reference sequence). J gave up 5 bases and V 4 bases, and 6 bases lay outside the gene matches. CDR3: CASSRGGRAHEQYF. In DNA, the CDR3 is TGTGCCAGCAGCCGTGGCGGGAGGGCACACGAGCAGTACTTC.

The chain recombines TRBV3-1 with TRBJ2-2; 8 bases map to TRBD1. Germline loops: CDR1 LGHDT, CDR2 YNNKEL (reference sequence). V trimming: 5 bases; J trimming: 0 bases; junction bases outside the gene matches: 8. The length of the CDR3 is 17 residues. CDR3 residues: CASSSGTGFPNTGELFF. The CDR3 DNA reads as TGTGCCAGCAGCTCCGGGACAGGCTTTCCGAACACCGGGGAGCTGTTTTTT.

Notes on this clonotype: A single base separates this from a much larger clone, so it may be a read error. The chain employs TRBV5-5 and TRBJ2-5; D remains ambiguous. Trimming took 7 bases from V and 5 from J, leaving 9 bases between them. Germline loops: CDR1 SGHKS, CDR2 YYEKEE (reference sequence). The CDR3 covers 11 residues. The DNA for the CDR3 is TGTGCCAGCCACTTCAAGGAGACCCAGTACTTC. Its protein is CASHFKETQYF.

This clonotype occurred many times. J is TRBJ1-2 and V is TRBV5-1; 7 bases fit TRBD1. Trimming removed 0 bases from V and 6 bases from J; junction bases left unmatched: 14. CDR3 size: 17 residues. Germline V gene lookup returns CDR1 SGHRS and CDR2 YFSETQ. The CDR3 here is CASSLVEGAPNVDGYTF. As DNA, the CDR3 is TGCGCCAGCAGCTTGGTCGAGGGGGCCCCCAATGTCGATGGCTACACCTTC.

The chain has TRBV5-1 and TRBJ2-1; tentative D call: TRBD2 (7 bases). This CDR3 spans 14 amino acids. V lost 0 bases and J lost 8, with 12 bases in between. Germline-derived CDR1 and CDR2 are SGHRS and YFSETQ. As DNA, the CDR3 is TGCGCCAGCAGCTTGGGGGGGGGCTGGGATGAGCAGTTCTTC. It yields the protein CASSLGGGWDEQFF.

This clonotype was picked up a small number of times. This sequence joins TRBV12-3 or TRBV12-4 and TRBJ2-7, with TRBD2 matching over 7 bases. With 1 base clipped from V and 2 bases from J, the junction kept 2 bases outside the gene matches. CDR3 size: 14 residues. In nucleotides, the CDR3 is TGTGCCAGCAGTTTAGGAGGACTAGCCTACGAGCAGTACTTC. Translated, it gives CASSLGGLAYEQYF.

The J gene is TRBJ2-2, the V gene TRBV18; 8 bases line up with TRBD2. Germline values: CDR1 KGHSH, CDR2 LQKENI. The CDR3 has 19 residues. V shed 0 bases, J shed 0 bases, and the junction held 9 bases outside the gene matches. CDR3: CASSPPNSGIGANTGELFF. In DNA form, the CDR3 reads TGTGCCAGCTCACCACCGAATAGCGGGATAGGTGCGAACACCGGGGAGCTGTTTTTT.